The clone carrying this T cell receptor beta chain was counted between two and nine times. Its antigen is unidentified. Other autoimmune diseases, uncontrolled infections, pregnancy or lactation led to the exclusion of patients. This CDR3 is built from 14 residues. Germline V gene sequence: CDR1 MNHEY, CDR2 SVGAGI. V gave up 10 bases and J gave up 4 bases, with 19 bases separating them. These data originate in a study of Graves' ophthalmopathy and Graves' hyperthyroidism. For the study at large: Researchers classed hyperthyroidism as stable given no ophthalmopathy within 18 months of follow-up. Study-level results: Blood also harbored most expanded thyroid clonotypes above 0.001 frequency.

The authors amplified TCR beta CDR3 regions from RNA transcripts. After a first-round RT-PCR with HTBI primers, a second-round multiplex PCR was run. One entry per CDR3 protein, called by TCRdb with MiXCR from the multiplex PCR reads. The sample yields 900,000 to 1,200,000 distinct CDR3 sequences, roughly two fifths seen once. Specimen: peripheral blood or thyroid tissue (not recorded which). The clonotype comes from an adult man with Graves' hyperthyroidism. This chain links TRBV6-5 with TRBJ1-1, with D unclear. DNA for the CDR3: TGTGCCAACCGGGGAGTTGAAGGAAGCACTGAAGCTTTCTTT. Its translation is CANRGVEGSTEAFF.